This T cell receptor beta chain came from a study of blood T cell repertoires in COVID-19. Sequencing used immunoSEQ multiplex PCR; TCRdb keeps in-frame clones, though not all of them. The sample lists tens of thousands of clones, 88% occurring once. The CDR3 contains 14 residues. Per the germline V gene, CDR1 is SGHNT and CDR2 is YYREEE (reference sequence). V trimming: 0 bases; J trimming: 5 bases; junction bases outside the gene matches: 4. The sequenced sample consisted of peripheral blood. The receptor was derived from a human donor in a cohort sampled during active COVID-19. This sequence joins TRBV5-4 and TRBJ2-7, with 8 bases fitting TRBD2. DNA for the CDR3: TGTGCCAGCAGCTTGGGTCAGCGGGAGAACGAGCAGTACTTC. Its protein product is CASSLGQRENEQYF.